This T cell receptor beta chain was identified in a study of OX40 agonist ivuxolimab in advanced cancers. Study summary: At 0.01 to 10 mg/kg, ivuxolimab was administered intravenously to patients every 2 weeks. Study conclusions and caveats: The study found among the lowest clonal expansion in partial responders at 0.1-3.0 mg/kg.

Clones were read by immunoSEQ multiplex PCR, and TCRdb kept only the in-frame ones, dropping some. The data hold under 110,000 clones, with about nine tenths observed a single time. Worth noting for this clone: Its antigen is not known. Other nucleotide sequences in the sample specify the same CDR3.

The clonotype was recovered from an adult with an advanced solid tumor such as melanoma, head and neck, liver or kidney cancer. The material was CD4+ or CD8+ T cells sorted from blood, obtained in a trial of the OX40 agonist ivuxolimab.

This CDR3 is CASSPGGGYRRETQYF. For the CDR3, the DNA is TGTGCCAGCAGCCCGGGCGGAGGGTACCGAAGGGAGACCCAGTACTTC. The chain joins TRBV7-9 to TRBJ2-5; D possibly corresponds to TRBD2 (6 bases). From germline, CDR1 is SEHNR and CDR2 FQNEAQ (reference sequence). V lost 5 bases and J lost 5, with 21 bases in between. The CDR3 extends over 16 amino acids.